Presented here are 7 T cell receptor beta chains from one specimen sequenced in a study of blood T cell repertoires in COVID-19. Sequenced by immunoSEQ multiplex PCR; TCRdb stores in-frame clones only, minus some. This table holds about 120,000 clones, 80% found once. The sequencing sample was made of peripheral blood. These TCRs come from a man aged 55-75 years with active or convalescent COVID-19.

CDR3 nucleotides: TGTGCCAGCAGTACACCAACGGGACAGGGAAGCTCTGGAAACACCATATATTTT. Translation gives CASSTPTGQGSSGNTIYF. The V and J genes are TRBV28 and TRBJ1-3, with 9 bases matching TRBD1. Germline trimming cut 5 bases from V and 0 bases from J; bases unmatched to any gene: 11. This CDR3 has 18 residues. Germline CDR1 MDHEN, CDR2 SYDVKM.

This chain connects TRBV24-1 to TRBJ1-2; no clear D gene. Trimming removed 5 bases from V and 6 bases from J, with 9 bases in between. The CDR3 is 12 residues long. The germline V gene encodes CDR1 KGHDR and CDR2 SFDVKD. CDR3 in DNA: TGTGCCACCAGTGGAGGGCGTCATGGCTACACCTTC. Residues: CATSGGRHGYTF.

This clone appeared a single time. The chain combines TRBV7-3 with TRBJ2-5, with D possibly matching TRBD1 (6 bases). V lost 1 base and J 1 base, leaving 10 bases between the germline ends. Germline V gene sequence: CDR1 SGHTA, CDR2 FQGTGA. The CDR3 is 15 residues long. The CDR3: CASSLMGDTQETQYF. The CDR3, as DNA: TGTGCCAGCAGCTTAATGGGGGACACCCAAGAGACCCAGTACTTC. Full variable domain (rest looked up from reference TRBV7-3 and TRBJ2-5): GAGVSQTPSNKVTEKGKYVELRCDPISGHTALYWYRQSLGQGPEFLIYFQGTGAADDSGLPNDRFFAVRPEGSVSTLKIQRTERGDSAVYLCASSLMGDTQETQYFGPGTRLLVL.

This clone was counted a few times. This sample also contains other DNA sequences that code for the same CDR3. The CDR3 region has the DNA TGTGCCACCAGCAGAGGCCTACTAGCGAGCACAGATACGCAGTATTTT. Translation: CATSRGLLASTDTQYF. The chain joins TRBV15 to TRBJ2-3, with 7 positions matching TRBD2. Germline-derived CDR1 and CDR2 are LNHNV and YYDKDF (reference sequence). CDR3 length equals 16 residues. J was trimmed by 0 bases and V by 1 base; bases with no gene match: 4.

This clone has a handful of counts. The chain recombines TRBV6-5 with TRBJ2-1, with a weak D call TRBD2 (6 bases). Looked up from germline, CDR1 is MNHEY and CDR2 is SVGAGI. Trimming took 8 bases from V and 4 from J, leaving 9 bases between them. The CDR3 spans 12 residues. The DNA of the CDR3 is TGTGCCAGCGAGGCGGGGTACAATGAGCAGTTCTTC. It is translated as CASEAGYNEQFF.

The chain is built from TRBV5-4 and TRBJ1-1; the match to TRBD1 covers 11 bases. Germline V gene data show CDR1 as SGHNT and CDR2 as YYREEE (reference sequence). This CDR3 is built from 16 residues. Trimming took 4 bases from V and 1 from J; bases not matched to a gene: 6. The CDR3 DNA is TGTGCCAGCAGCGAGGGACAGGGGGTTAGGAACACTGAAGCTTTCTTT. Protein product: CASSEGQGVRNTEAFF.

The gene calls are TRBV29-1 and TRBJ1-4; D may be TRBD1 (5 bases). The CDR3 loop spans 12 amino acids. Germline CDR1 and CDR2: SQVTM and ANQGSEA. Between the trimmed V and J ends, which lost 3 bases and 10 bases, there was a span of 12 bases. The CDR3 DNA follows: TGCAGCGTTGATCAGGGAAGGGGAAAACTGTTTTTT. Amino acid sequence: CSVDQGRGKLFF.